These T cell receptor beta chains were read from a single sample in a study of cytomegalovirus exposure and HLA in healthy donors. Clones were read by immunoSEQ multiplex PCR, and TCRdb kept only the in-frame ones, dropping some. The sample records about 160,000 clones, around 82% being singletons. The specimen sequenced was PBMCs. Receptors were obtained from a man aged 25-40 years in good health and CMV-seronegative. Each CDR3 is given without its conserved first and last residue.

V | CDR3
TRBV6-5 | ASSHLDRAETQY
TRBV6-5 | ASSSRTGGVRTEAF
TRBV7-8 | ASSLEGLSTDTQY
TRBV27 | ASSTYRGRRMDTGELF
TRBV5-4 | ASKDRESYNEQF
TRBV5-1 | ASSWARAPYEQY
TRBV7-9 | ASSLGTIEQY
TRBV4-2 | ASSQEGQGWGNQPQH
TRBV5-4 | ASSLGWAPNYGYT
TRBV2 | ASKRGSNQPQH
TRBV6-6 | ASFLAGDTGELF
TRBV20-1 | SAATGNEQY
TRBV4-3 | ASSPGLAGVLEQF
TRBV6-4 | ASSERPGTSHPSSYT
TRBV6-5 | ASSFTSGRGEQY
TRBV28 | ASTIQAGVGGYT
TRBV7-2 | ASSLVTQNEQF
TRBV7-9 | ASSLFVVQGEKLF
TRBV4-2 | ASSPRQELNYGYT
TRBV15 | ATSRVGGDYGYT
TRBV30 | AWSSGVSYEQY
TRBV2 | ASRPTGEFVET
TRBV6-1 | ASSPLTGRDTQY
TRBV11-3 | ASSLDPTSTGEQY
TRBV11-2 | ASSQSGGWPNEKLF
TRBV10-3 | AIAPSGMPDNEQF
TRBV28 | ASSLVERDYEQY
TRBV4-2 | ASSQEIRVGANVLT
TRBV9 | ASSVDPGETYEQY
TRBV29-1 | SVEAKRETEAF
TRBV19 | ASTRASLGNTEAF
TRBV19 | ASSIDPRDSSTGELF